The rows below give T cell receptor beta chains drawn from one sample of a study of shared T cell receptors in the human thymus. The repertoire was sequenced with immunoSEQ multiplex PCR; TCRdb's copy has only in-frame clones and lacks some. The table records over 350,000 clones, just under 95% of them present only once. Sequencing was carried out using thymocytes. The receptors were sampled from a human donor. Each CDR3 is given with its conserved first and last residue. Each record gives: J gene, V gene, clone size, D gene, CDR3 protein, CDR3 DNA. A D gene is named only where the DNA matches it firmly. The listing skips clone size in some rows; elsewhere it reads once, few, many or a size class.

TRBJ2-1,TRBV28,.,TRBD2,CASSPGTSGIKQEFF,TGTGCCAGCAGTCCCGGGACTAGCGGAATCAAACAAGAGTTCTTC
TRBJ1-2,TRBV6-1,.,.,CASSEARRDTGEDNYGYTF,TGTGCCAGCAGTGAAGCGCGTCGGGACACTGGAGAAGATAACTATGGCTACACCTTC
TRBJ2-7,TRBV15,.,.,CATSRVSYFGFSYEQYF,TGTGCCACCAGCAGAGTAAGTTATTTCGGATTCTCCTACGAGCAGTACTTC
TRBJ1-1,TRBV27,.,.,CASSTTRGFSEAFF,TGTGCCAGCAGTACAACGAGGGGTTTCTCTGAAGCTTTCTTT
TRBJ2-1,TRBV5-6,once,TRBD2,CASSFSSSGNNEQFF,TGTGCCAGCAGCTTTTCTTCTAGCGGGAACAATGAGCAGTTCTTC
TRBJ2-2,TRBV18,.,TRBD1,CASSPPEQGADGELFF,TGTGCCAGCTCACCACCCGAGCAGGGGGCGGACGGGGAGCTGTTTTTT
TRBJ2-2,TRBV11-2,.,TRBD2,CASSLDLGREGKNTGELFF,TGTGCCAGCAGCTTAGATCTGGGGCGGGAGGGAAAAAACACCGGGGAGCTGTTTTTT
TRBJ2-3,TRBV4-1,.,TRBD2,CASSPPGLAGLADTQYF,TGCGCCAGCAGCCCGCCCGGACTAGCGGGATTGGCAGATACGCAGTATTTT
TRBJ2-7,TRBV6-1,.,TRBD1,CAEGTGLSYEQYF,TGTGCTGAAGGGACAGGTCTTTCTTACGAGCAGTACTTC
TRBJ2-3,TRBV27,.,.,CASSPNSIRRGLSTDTQYF,TGTGCCAGCAGTCCTAATTCAATACGGAGGGGCTTAAGCACAGATACGCAGTATTTT
TRBJ1-2,TRBV5-6,.,TRBD1,CASSVAGQGAAIIGYTF,TGTGCCAGCAGCGTGGCTGGACAGGGCGCGGCGATAATTGGCTACACCTTC
TRBJ1-4,TRBV27,.,TRBD1,CASSPLQGASFDEKLFF,TGTGCCAGCAGTCCACTTCAGGGGGCCAGTTTTGATGAAAAACTGTTTTTT
TRBJ1-4,TRBV7-4,.,TRBD1,CASIRTGVATNEKLFF,TGTGCCAGCATTAGAACAGGGGTAGCAACTAATGAAAAACTGTTTTTT
TRBJ1-4,TRBV27,.,TRBD1,CASGGNRGNEKLFF,TGTGCCAGCGGAGGGAACAGGGGTAATGAAAAACTGTTTTTT
TRBJ2-1,TRBV5-1,.,TRBD1,CASSRGQYEQFF,TGCGCCAGCAGCCGGGGACAGTATGAGCAGTTCTTC
TRBJ1-6,TRBV5-4,once,.,CASSSTSGQDNSPLHF,TGTGCCAGCAGCTCCACCTCGGGACAAGATAATTCACCCCTCCACTTT
TRBJ2-1,TRBV28,.,TRBD2,CATRTGSGFPPTHEQFF,TGTGCCACCCGAACGGGTAGCGGGTTCCCCCCAACCCATGAGCAGTTCTTC
TRBJ2-7,TRBV25-1,.,TRBD2,CASSPPGLLSYEQYF,TGTGCCAGCAGTCCTCCGGGACTACTCTCCTACGAGCAGTACTTC
TRBJ2-1,TRBV7-4,once,.,CASSPLPGTNNEQFF,TGTGCCAGCAGCCCACTGCCAGGGACAAACAATGAGCAGTTCTTC
TRBJ1-1,TRBV19,.,.,CASSILPHPNTEAFF,TGTGCCAGTAGTATCCTCCCACATCCGAACACTGAAGCTTTCTTT
TRBJ1-1,TRBV7-2,.,.,CASSLVRDPNTEAFF,TGTGCCAGCAGCTTAGTGAGGGACCCGAACACTGAAGCTTTCTTT
TRBJ2-3,TRBV27,.,TRBD1,CASTPQGAPRTDTQYF,TGTGCCAGCACTCCACAGGGGGCGCCCCGTACAGATACGCAGTATTTT